This T cell receptor (beta chain) was found in a study of cytomegalovirus exposure and HLA in healthy donors. Overall study results and limits: Solely CMV serostatus was available to characterize immune exposure.

In the PCR, 60 Vbeta and 13 Jbeta primers were used. The table came from immunoSEQ multiplex PCR; TCRdb's copy has only in-frame clones and leaves some out. The sample records some 250,000 clones, about 81% being singletons. The length of the CDR3 is 14 residues. The germline gives CDR1 SGDLS, CDR2 YYNGEE. Trimming took 3 bases from V and 3 from J; bases not matched to a gene: 2. This clone was observed a handful of times. Its antigen is currently unknown. The source of this sequence is a woman aged 55-69 years in good health and CMV-seropositive. The chain carries TRBV9 and TRBJ2-5, with 10 positions matching TRBD2. Sequencing was performed on PBMCs. CDR3 nucleotides: TGTGCCAGCAGCGACGGACTAGCGGAAGAGACCCAGTACTTC. The encoded protein is CASSDGLAEETQYF.